This TCR beta chain is from a study of blood T cell repertoires in COVID-19. Across the whole study: COVID-19 samples collected from the United States, Italy and Spain covered acute and convalescent phases. T cells, B-cell-depleted T cells, or PBMCs provided the cDNA or gDNA that served as material.

Germline lookup yields CDR1 GTSNPN and CDR2 SVGIG (reference sequence). Between the trimmed V and J ends, which lost 7 bases and 2 bases, there was a span of 12 bases. The CDR3 totals 14 residues. Original processing notes: Estimates of nucleated cell counts were drawn from the amplification of reference gene primers. Clones were sequenced by immunoSEQ multiplex PCR, and TCRdb holds only the in-frame ones, with some missing. V and J calls plus clone size are reproduced from that table; the DNA served to infer D and trimming. The table shows some 90,000 clones, with roughly 87% occurring only once. The rearrangement joins TRBV30 to TRBJ2-6, with D possibly being TRBD1 (6 bases). The material sequenced was peripheral blood. This TCR derives from a man aged 50 to 59 with acute or convalescent COVID-19. CDR3: CALLYRAGANVLTF. The CDR3 DNA sequence: TGTGCCTTGCTATACAGGGCTGGGGCCAACGTCCTGACTTTC. The variable domain in full, completed from reference TRBV30 and TRBJ2-6, reads SQTIHQWPATLVQPVGSPLSLECTVEGTSNPNLYWYRQAAGRGLQLLFYSVGIGQISSEVPQNLSASRPQDRQFILSSKKLLLSDSGFYLCALLYRAGANVLTFGAGSRLTVL.